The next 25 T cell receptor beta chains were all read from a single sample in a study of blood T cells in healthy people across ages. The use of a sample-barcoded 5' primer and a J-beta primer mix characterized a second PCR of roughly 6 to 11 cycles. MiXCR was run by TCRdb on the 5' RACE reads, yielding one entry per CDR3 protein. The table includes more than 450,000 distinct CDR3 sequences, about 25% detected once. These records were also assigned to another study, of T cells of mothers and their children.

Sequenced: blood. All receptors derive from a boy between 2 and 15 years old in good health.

The CDR3 region is CSATPWDFSYEQYF. The CDR3 region has the DNA TGCAGTGCTACGCCCTGGGACTTCTCCTACGAGCAGTACTTC. This chain links TRBV20-1 with TRBJ2-7; a possible D gene is TRBD2 (6 bases). The CDR3 spans 14 residues. Germline CDR1 is DFQATT and CDR2 is SNEGSKA (reference sequence). Trimming pared 4 bases from V and 0 bases from J, leaving 13 bases between.

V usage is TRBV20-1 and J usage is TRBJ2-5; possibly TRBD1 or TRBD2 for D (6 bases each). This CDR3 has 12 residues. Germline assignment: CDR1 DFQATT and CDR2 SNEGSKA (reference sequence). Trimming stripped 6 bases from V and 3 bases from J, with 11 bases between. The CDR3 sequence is CSALGGKETQYF. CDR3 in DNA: TGCAGTGCGTTGGGGGGCAAAGAGACCCAGTACTTC.

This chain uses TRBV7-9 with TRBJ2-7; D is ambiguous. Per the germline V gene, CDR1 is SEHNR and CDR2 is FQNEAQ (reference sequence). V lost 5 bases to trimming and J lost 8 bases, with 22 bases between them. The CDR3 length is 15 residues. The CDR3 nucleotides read TGTGCCAGCAGCCCCCTCGAGGCGGTCCTACGACAGCAGTACTTC. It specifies CASSPLEAVLRQQYF.

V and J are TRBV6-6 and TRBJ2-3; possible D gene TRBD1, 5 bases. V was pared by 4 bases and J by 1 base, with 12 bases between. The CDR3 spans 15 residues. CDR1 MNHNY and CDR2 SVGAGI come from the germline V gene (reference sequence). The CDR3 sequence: CASSSLGQRTDTQYF. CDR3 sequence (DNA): TGTGCCAGCAGTTCCCTCGGACAACGCACAGATACGCAGTATTTT.

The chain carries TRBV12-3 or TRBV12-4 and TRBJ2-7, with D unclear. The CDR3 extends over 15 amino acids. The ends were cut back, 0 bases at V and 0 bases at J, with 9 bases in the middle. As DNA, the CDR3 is TGTGCCAGCAGTTTAGCCGGAGAGAGCTCCTACGAGCAGTACTTC. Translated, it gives CASSLAGESSYEQYF.

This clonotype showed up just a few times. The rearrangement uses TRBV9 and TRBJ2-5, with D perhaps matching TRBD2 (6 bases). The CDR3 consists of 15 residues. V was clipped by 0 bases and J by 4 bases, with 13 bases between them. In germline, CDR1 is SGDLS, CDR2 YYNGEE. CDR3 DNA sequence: TGTGCCAGCAGCGTAGGGGCGGGGATTGGAGAGACCCAGTACTTC. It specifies CASSVGAGIGETQYF. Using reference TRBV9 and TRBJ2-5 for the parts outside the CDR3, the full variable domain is DSGVTQTPKHLITATGQRVTLRCSPRSGDLSVYWYQQSLDQGLQFLIQYYNGEERAKGNILERFSAQQFPDLHSELNLSSLELGDSALYFCASSVGAGIGETQYFGPGTRLLVL.

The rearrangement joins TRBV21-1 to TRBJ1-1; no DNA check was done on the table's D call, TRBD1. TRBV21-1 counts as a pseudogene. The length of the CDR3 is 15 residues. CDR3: CASSTGTGLGTEAFF. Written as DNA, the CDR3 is TGTGCCAGCAGCACTGGGACAGGGCTAGGCACTGAAGCTTTCTTT.

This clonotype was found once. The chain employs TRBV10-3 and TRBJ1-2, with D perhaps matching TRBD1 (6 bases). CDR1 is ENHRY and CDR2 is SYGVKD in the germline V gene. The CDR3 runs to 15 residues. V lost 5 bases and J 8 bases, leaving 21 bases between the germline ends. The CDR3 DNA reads TGTGCCATCAGTAGAAGACAGGCCTCTGAGCACGGCTACACCTTC. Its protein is CAISRRQASEHGYTF.

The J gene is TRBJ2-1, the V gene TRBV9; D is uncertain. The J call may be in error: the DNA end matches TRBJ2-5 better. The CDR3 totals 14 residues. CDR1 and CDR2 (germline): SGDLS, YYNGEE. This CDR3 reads CASSESWSGETQYF. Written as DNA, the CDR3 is TGTGCCAGCTCCGAAAGTTGGTCCGGTGAGACCCAGTACTTC.

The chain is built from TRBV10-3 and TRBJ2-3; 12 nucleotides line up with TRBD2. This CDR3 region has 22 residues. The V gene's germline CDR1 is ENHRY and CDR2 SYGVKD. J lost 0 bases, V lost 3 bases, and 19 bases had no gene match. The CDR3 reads CAISDSLAGGRLPRPSTDTQYF. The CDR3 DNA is TGTGCCATCAGTGACTCCCTAGCGGGGGGGCGACTTCCCCGGCCAAGCACAGATACGCAGTATTTT.

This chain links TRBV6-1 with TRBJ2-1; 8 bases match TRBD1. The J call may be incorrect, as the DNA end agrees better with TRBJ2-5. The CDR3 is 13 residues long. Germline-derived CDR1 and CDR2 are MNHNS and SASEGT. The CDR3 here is CASSEAGQGTQYF. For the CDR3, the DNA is TGTGCCAGCAGTGAAGCTGGACAGGGGACCCAGTACTTC.

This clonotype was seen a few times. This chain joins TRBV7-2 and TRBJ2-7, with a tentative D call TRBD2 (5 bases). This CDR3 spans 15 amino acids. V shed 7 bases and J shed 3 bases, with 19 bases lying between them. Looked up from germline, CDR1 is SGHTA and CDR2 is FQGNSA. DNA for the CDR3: TGTGCCAGCAATCTCTACCCCAGCGGACGCTACGAGCAGTACTTC. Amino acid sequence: CASNLYPSGRYEQYF. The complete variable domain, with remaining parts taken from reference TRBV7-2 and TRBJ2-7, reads GAGVSQSPSNKVTEKGKDVELRCDPISGHTALYWYRQSLGQGLEFLIYFQGNSAPDKSGLPSDRFSAERTGGSVSTLTIQRTQQEDSAVYLCASNLYPSGRYEQYFGPGTRLTVT.

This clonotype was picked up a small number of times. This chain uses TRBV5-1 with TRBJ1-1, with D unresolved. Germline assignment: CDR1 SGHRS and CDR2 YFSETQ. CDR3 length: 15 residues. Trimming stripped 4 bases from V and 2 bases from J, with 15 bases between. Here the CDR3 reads CASSLAAGGNTEAFF. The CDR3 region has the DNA TGCGCCAGCAGCCTGGCGGCGGGAGGAAACACTGAAGCTTTCTTT.

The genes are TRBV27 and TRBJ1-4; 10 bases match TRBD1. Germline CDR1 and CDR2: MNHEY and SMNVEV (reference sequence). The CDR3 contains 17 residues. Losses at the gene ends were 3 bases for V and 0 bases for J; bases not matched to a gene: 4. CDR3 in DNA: TGTGCCAGCAGTTTGCGTGGACAGGGGGCAACTAATGAAAAACTGTTTTTT. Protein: CASSLRGQGATNEKLFF.

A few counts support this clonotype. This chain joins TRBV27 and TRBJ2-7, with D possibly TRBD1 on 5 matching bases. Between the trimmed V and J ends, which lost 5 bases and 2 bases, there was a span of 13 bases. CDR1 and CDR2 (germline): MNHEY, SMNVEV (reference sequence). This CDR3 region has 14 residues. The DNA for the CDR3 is TGTGCCAGCAGTCCGTTAGGGGTCACCTACGAGCAGTACTTC. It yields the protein CASSPLGVTYEQYF.

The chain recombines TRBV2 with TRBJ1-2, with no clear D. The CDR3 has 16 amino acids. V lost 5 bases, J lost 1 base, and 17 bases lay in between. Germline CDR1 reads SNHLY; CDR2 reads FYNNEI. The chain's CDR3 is CASSTLMRPSNYGYTF. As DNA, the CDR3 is TGTGCCAGCAGTACACTCATGAGGCCGAGTAACTATGGCTACACCTTC.

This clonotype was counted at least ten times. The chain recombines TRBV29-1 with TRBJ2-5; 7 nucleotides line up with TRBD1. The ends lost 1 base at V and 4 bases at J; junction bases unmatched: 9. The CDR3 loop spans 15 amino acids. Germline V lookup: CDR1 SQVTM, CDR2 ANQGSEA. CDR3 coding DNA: TGCAGCGTTGAAGTTATCGACAGGGCCCGAGAGACCCAGTACTTC. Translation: CSVEVIDRARETQYF.

Written as DNA, the CDR3 is TGCGCCAGCAGCCAAGAACCCCAGGGAACTAATGAAAAACTGTTTTTT. Protein: CASSQEPQGTNEKLFF. The chain links TRBV4-3 to TRBJ1-4, with D maybe TRBD1 (5 bases). The CDR3 is made up of 16 amino acids. Germline V gene sequence: CDR1 LGHNA, CDR2 YSLEER. V lost 0 bases and J lost 1, with 9 bases in between.

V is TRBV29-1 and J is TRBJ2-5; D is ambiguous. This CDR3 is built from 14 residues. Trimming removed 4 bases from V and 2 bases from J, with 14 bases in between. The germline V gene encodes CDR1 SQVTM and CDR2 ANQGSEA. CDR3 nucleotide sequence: TGCAGCGTTGGGATCCGACGCCCGCAAGAGACCCAGTACTTC. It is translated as CSVGIRRPQETQYF. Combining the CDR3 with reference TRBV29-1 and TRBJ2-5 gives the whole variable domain SAVISQKPSRDICQRGTSLTIQCQVDSQVTMMFWYRQQPGQSLTLIATANQGSEATYESGFVIDKFPISRPNLTFSTLTVSNMSPEDSSIYLCSVGIRRPQETQYFGPGTRLLVL.

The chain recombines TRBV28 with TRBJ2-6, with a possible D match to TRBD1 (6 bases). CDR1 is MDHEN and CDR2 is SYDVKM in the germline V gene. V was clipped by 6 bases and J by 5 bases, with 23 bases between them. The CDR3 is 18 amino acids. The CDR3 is CASSQTRKIGTRANVLTF. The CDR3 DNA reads TGTGCCAGCAGCCAAACTCGAAAAATTGGGACAAGGGCCAACGTCCTGACTTTC.

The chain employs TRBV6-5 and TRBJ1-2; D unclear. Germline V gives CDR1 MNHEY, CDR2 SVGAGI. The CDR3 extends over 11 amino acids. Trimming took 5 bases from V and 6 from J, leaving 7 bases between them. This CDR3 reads CASSAQDGYTF. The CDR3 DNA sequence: TGTGCCAGCAGTGCCCAGGATGGCTACACCTTC.

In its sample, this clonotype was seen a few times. CDR3 residues: CASSPPGLESYEQYF. The CDR3 nucleotides read TGTGCCAGCTCACCCCCGGGACTAGAGTCCTACGAGCAGTACTTC. J is TRBJ2-7 and V is TRBV18, with 8 bases identical to TRBD2. This CDR3 is built from 15 residues. Germline V CDR1 and CDR2: KGHSH, LQKENI. The junction had 5 bases not matched to a gene; V was cut back by 3 bases and J by 1 base.

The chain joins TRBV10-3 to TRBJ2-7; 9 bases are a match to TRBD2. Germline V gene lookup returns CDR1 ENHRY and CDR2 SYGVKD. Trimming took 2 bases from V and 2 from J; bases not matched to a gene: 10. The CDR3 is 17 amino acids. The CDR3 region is CAISEPRWTSETYEQYF. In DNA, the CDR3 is TGTGCCATCAGTGAGCCCCGTTGGACTAGCGAAACCTACGAGCAGTACTTC.

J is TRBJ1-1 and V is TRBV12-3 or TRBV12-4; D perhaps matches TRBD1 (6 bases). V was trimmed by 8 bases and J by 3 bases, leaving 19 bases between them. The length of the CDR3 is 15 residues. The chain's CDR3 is CASQVTGGLDTEAFF. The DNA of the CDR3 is TGTGCCAGCCAAGTTACCGGGGGCCTGGACACTGAAGCTTTCTTT.

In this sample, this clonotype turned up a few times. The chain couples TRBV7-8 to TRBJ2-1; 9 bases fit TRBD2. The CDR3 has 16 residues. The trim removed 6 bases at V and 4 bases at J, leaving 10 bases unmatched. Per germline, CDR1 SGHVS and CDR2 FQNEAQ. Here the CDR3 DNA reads TGTGCCAGCAGTTCAGGGGCTAGCGGGATGTACAATGAGCAGTTCTTC. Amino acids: CASSSGASGMYNEQFF.